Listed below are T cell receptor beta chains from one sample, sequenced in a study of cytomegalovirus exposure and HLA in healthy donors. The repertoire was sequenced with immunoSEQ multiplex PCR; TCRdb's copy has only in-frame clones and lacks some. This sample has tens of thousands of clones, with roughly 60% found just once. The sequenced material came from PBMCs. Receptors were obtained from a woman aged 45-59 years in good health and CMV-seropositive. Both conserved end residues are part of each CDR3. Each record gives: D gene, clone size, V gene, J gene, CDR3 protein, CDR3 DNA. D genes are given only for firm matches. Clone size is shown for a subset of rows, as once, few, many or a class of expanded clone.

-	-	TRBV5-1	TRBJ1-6	CASSLEPQGIGNSPLHF	TGCGCCAGCAGCTTAGAACCGCAGGGGATCGGTAATTCACCCCTCCACTTT
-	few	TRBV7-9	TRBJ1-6	CASSSVDNPHSPLHF	TGTGCCAGCAGCTCGGTCGACAACCCACATTCACCCCTCCACTTT
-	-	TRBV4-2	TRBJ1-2	CASSQDQDTNYGYTF	TGTGCCAGCAGCCAAGATCAGGACACTAACTATGGCTACACCTTC
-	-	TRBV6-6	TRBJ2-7	CASRLAGQGEQYF	TGTGCCAGCCGTCTGGCCGGCCAGGGGGAGCAGTACTTC
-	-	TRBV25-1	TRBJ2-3	CASSAGGSTDTQYF	TGTGCCAGCAGTGCGGGGGGCTCCACAGATACGCAGTATTTT
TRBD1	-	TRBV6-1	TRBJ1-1	CASSGGTGGNTEAFF	TGTGCCAGCAGTGGGGGGACAGGTGGAAACACTGAAGCTTTCTTT
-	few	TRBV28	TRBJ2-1	CASSGTYISGSSYNEQFF	TGTGCCAGCAGCGGAACTTATATTAGCGGAAGCTCCTACAATGAGCAGTTCTTC
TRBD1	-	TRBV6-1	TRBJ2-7	CATQGQGSYEQYF	TGTGCCACCCAAGGACAGGGCTCCTACGAGCAGTACTTC
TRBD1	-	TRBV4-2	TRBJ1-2	CASSPTGGDYGYTF	TGTGCCAGCAGCCCGACAGGGGGCGACTATGGCTACACCTTC
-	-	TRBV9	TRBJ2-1	CASSVAGANEQFF	TGTGCCAGCAGCGTAGCTGGGGCTAATGAGCAGTTCTTC
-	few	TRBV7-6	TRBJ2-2	CASSLRGNTGELFF	TGTGCCAGCAGCCTTAGGGGGAACACCGGGGAGCTGTTTTTT
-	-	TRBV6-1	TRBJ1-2	CASRPSTAIGYGYTF	TGTGCCAGCAGACCCTCGACAGCGATTGGCTATGGCTACACCTTC
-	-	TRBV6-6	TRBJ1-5	CASSPTRVGQPQHF	TGTGCCAGCAGTCCAACGAGGGTTGGGCAGCCCCAGCATTTT
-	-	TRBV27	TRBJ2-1	CASSPQTSSYNEQFF	TGTGCCAGCAGTCCCCAGACAAGCTCCTACAATGAGCAGTTCTTC
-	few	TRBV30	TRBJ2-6	CALANSGANVLTF	TGTGCCCTGGCCAATTCTGGGGCCAACGTCCTGACTTTC
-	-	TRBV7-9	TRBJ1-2	CASSYSGGAYYGYTF	TGTGCCAGCAGCTACAGCGGGGGGGCTTACTATGGCTACACCTTC
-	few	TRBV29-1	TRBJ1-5	CSVASGANQPQHF	TGCAGCGTTGCAAGCGGAGCCAATCAGCCCCAGCATTTT
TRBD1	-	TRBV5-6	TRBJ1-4	CASSRFGTGMSEKLFF	TGTGCCAGCAGCCGATTCGGGACAGGGATGAGTGAAAAACTGTTTTTT
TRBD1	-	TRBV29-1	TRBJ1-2	CSVDPGQGNYGYTF	TGCAGCGTGGACCCGGGACAGGGGAACTATGGCTACACCTTC
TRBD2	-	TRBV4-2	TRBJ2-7	CASSPSVASGSSYEQYF	TGTGCCAGCAGCCCATCGGTTGCTAGCGGGTCCTCCTACGAGCAGTACTTC
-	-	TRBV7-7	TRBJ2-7	CASSLAAGSTYEQYF	TGTGCCAGCAGCTTAGCGGCAGGGTCAACCTACGAGCAGTACTTC
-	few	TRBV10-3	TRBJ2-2	CAISAALEELNTGELFF	TGTGCCATCAGTGCCGCTTTGGAGGAGCTGAACACCGGGGAGCTGTTTTTT
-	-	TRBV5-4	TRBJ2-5	CASSPGDRKETQYF	TGTGCCAGCAGCCCCGGCGACAGGAAAGAGACCCAGTACTTC
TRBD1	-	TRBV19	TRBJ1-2	CASRLTGTGIGYTF	TGTGCCAGTAGATTAACCGGGACAGGGATCGGCTACACCTTC
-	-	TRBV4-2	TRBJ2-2	CASSQEEGLYTGELFF	TGTGCCAGCAGCCAAGAGGAGGGGCTCTACACCGGGGAGCTGTTTTTT
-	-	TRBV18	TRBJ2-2	CASSSAPSELGELFF	TGTGCCAGCTCAAGCGCCCCCTCTGAGCTCGGGGAGCTGTTTTTT
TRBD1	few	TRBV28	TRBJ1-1	CASRGTVLPKAFF	TGTGCCAGCAGGGGGACAGTCCTCCCTAAAGCTTTCTTT
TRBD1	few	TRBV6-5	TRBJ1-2	CASSSRQGKGVGGYTF	TGTGCCAGCAGTTCCCGACAGGGAAAGGGTGTAGGAGGCTACACCTTC
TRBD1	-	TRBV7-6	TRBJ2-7	CASSGSTGDSAEQYF	TGTGCCAGCAGCGGTTCGACAGGGGATTCCGCCGAGCAGTACTTC
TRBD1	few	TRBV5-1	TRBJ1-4	CASSTTGGRNEKLFF	TGCGCCAGCAGCACCACAGGGGGTAGAAATGAAAAACTGTTTTTT
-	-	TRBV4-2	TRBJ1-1	CASSQVGEGLRNTEAFF	TGTGCCAGCAGCCAAGTGGGGGAGGGTCTTCGGAACACTGAAGCTTTCTTT
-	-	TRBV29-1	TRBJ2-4	CSVVEGAGNIQYF	TGCAGCGTTGTGGAGGGGGCAGGGAACATTCAGTACTTC
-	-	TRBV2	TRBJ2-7	CASSDQGRTYEQYF	TGTGCCAGCAGTGACCAGGGGAGAACCTACGAGCAGTACTTC
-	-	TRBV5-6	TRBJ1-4	CASSLRGNGEKLFF	TGTGCCAGCAGCTTGAGAGGGAATGGGGAAAAACTGTTTTTT
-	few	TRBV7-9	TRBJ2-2	CASSLVGNPGELFF	TGTGCCAGCAGCTTAGTCGGGAATCCCGGGGAGCTGTTTTTT
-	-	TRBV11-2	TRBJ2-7	CASSSGVYEQYF	TGTGCCAGCAGCTCAGGGGTATACGAGCAGTACTTC
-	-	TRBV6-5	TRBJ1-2	CASSSLTENYGYTF	TGTGCCAGCAGTTCCCTCACTGAAAACTATGGCTACACCTTC
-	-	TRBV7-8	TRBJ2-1	CASSLVRQGYNEQFF	TGTGCCAGCAGCTTAGTAAGGCAGGGCTACAATGAGCAGTTCTTC
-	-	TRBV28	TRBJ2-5	CASSLSNQETQYF	TGTGCCAGCAGTTTGAGCAACCAAGAGACCCAGTACTTC
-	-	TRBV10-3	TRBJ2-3	CAISDRGGVTDTQYF	TGTGCCATCAGTGATCGAGGGGGGGTCACAGATACGCAGTATTTT
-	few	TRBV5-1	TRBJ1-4	CASSPGRDPEGEKLFF	TGCGCCAGCAGCCCCGGACGGGATCCTGAGGGTGAAAAACTGTTTTTT
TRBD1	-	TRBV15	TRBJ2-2	CATSRAGTGNTGELFF	TGTGCCACCAGCAGGGCCGGGACAGGGAACACCGGGGAGCTGTTTTTT
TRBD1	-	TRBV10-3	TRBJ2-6	CATGDLRDRGRAGANVLTF	TGTGCCACAGGGGATCTCCGGGACAGGGGGCGCGCTGGGGCCAACGTCCTGACTTTC
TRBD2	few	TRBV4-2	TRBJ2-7	CASSQDEEPAGVNEQYF	TGTGCCAGCAGCCAAGATGAGGAGCCAGCGGGGGTTAACGAGCAGTACTTC
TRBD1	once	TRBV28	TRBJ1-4	CASSGQGGTTNEKLFF	TGTGCCAGCAGTGGACAGGGGGGAACAACTAATGAAAAACTGTTTTTT
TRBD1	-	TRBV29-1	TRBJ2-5	CSGGQGAGETQYF	TGCAGCGGAGGACAGGGGGCAGGGGAGACCCAGTACTTC
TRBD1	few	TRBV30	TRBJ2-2	CAWSMGTGPTGELFF	TGTGCCTGGAGTATGGGGACAGGGCCAACCGGGGAGCTGTTTTTT
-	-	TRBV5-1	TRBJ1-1	CASSRDTMNTEAFF	TGCGCCAGCAGCCGGGACACGATGAACACTGAAGCTTTCTTT
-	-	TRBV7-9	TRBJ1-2	CASSLGASGGVYGYTF	TGTGCCAGCAGCTTAGGAGCATCGGGCGGGGTTTATGGCTACACCTTC